These 27 T cell receptor beta chains share one sample of origin, sequenced in a study of blood T cell repertoires in COVID-19. The assay was immunoSEQ multiplex PCR, and TCRdb's table has in-frame clones only and misses some. The data contain 150,000 to 200,000 clones, roughly 80% of them singletons. Sequences were obtained from peripheral blood. The receptors here all came from a woman aged 80 or over with COVID-19, enrolled during active disease.

The genes are TRBV5-6 and TRBJ1-1; TRBD1 aligns across 7 bases. Germline values: CDR1 SGHDT, CDR2 YYEEEE. The CDR3 is made up of 14 amino acids. J lost 3 bases, V lost 1 base, and 3 bases had no gene match. The CDR3 nucleotides are TGTGCCAGCAGCTTGAAGACAGGGTACACTGAAGCTTTCTTT. Its protein is CASSLKTGYTEAFF.

The chain employs TRBV5-4 and TRBJ1-2, with 8 bases aligning to TRBD1. This CDR3 has 13 residues. The germline V gene encodes CDR1 SGHNT and CDR2 YYREEE (reference sequence). Trimming at V came to 4 bases and at J to 7 bases, leaving 6 bases not matched to a gene. Written as DNA, the CDR3 is TGTGCCAGCAGCCGTTCACAGGGGGGTGGCTACACCTTC. Protein: CASSRSQGGGYTF.

This chain uses TRBV7-2 with TRBJ2-1; D might be TRBD1 (5 bases). From germline, CDR1 is SGHTA and CDR2 FQGNSA. CDR3 length: 16 residues. V was clipped by 1 base and J by 0 bases, with 10 bases between them. CDR3 DNA sequence: TGTGCCAGCAGCTTAGAGGTGACAGTCTCCTACAATGAGCAGTTCTTC. Translation gives CASSLEVTVSYNEQFF.

This chain uses TRBV7-2 with TRBJ1-2; 12 bases map to TRBD1. J was trimmed by 3 bases and V by 5 bases; bases with no gene match: 7. The CDR3 is made up of 16 amino acids. Germline CDR1 SGHTA, CDR2 FQGNSA. The CDR3 loop is CASSPIGTGGYYGYTF. The CDR3 DNA reads as TGTGCCAGCAGCCCGATCGGGACAGGGGGCTACTATGGCTACACCTTC. The variable domain in full, with the rest retrieved from reference TRBV7-2 and TRBJ1-2, is GAGVSQSPSNKVTEKGKDVELRCDPISGHTALYWYRQSLGQGLEFLIYFQGNSAPDKSGLPSDRFSAERTGGSVSTLTIQRTQQEDSAVYLCASSPIGTGGYYGYTFGSGTRLTVV.

A few counts support this clone. The V call is TRBV28, the J call TRBJ1-2; maybe TRBD1 (6 bases). CDR1 and CDR2 (germline): MDHEN, SYDVKM. The CDR3 contains 16 residues. The V end lost 7 bases, the J end lost 6 bases, and 24 bases lay between the germline ends. The CDR3 nucleotides read TGTGCCAGCACCGAAAGTTTGGGGGCGCTTATCCATGGCTACACCTTC. It yields the protein CASTESLGALIHGYTF.

For this clone: This may be a read error, as it is one base from a much larger clone. This same CDR3 is encoded by further DNA sequences in the sample. The V and J genes are TRBV3-1 (or the pseudogene TRBV3-2) and TRBJ1-5; D gene uncertain. V was trimmed by 0 bases and J by 2 bases, leaving 14 bases between them. The CDR3 is made up of 17 amino acids. Germline assignment: CDR1 LGHDT and CDR2 YNNKEL (reference sequence). CDR3 nucleotide sequence: TGTGCCAGCAGCCAAGATCGTCCCGTTTCAGGCAATCAGCCCCAGCATTTT. Translated: CASSQDRPVSGNQPQHF.

This rearrangement joins TRBV23-1 to TRBJ1-2; D remains unclear. TRBV23-1 is an open reading frame, and its role is uncertain. The CDR3 runs to 17 residues. Trimming stripped 11 bases from V and 2 bases from J, with 27 bases between. The CDR3 DNA reads TGCGCCCCTGCAGGCACATACAAAACTCTTTCAAACTATGGCTACACCTTC. Translation gives CAPAGTYKTLSNYGYTF.

This sequence joins TRBV29-1 and TRBJ1-1; TRBD1 matches at 8 bases. The CDR3 has 13 residues. Looked up from germline, CDR1 is SQVTM and CDR2 is ANQGSEA. Trimming cost V 3 bases and J 1 base; bases outside gene matches: 1. CDR3 in DNA: TGCAGCGTTGATCAGGGGGCGAACACTGAAGCTTTCTTT. Its translation is CSVDQGANTEAFF.

This chain joins TRBV19 and TRBJ2-5, with D perhaps TRBD1 (5 bases). The germline V gene has CDR1 LNHDA and CDR2 SQIVND (reference sequence). The V gene lost 9 bases and the J gene lost 4 bases, with 9 bases spanning the gap. This CDR3 is 11 amino acids long. The CDR3 protein is CARQVGETQYF. The CDR3 coding sequence is TGTGCCAGACAGGTGGGAGAGACCCAGTACTTC.

The rearrangement uses TRBV19 and TRBJ1-1, with D unclear. The CDR3 runs to 13 residues. Trimming pared 5 bases from V and 3 bases from J, leaving 10 bases between. Germline lookup yields CDR1 LNHDA and CDR2 SQIVND (reference sequence). CDR3 region: CASSRWTDTEAFF. Written as DNA, the CDR3 is TGTGCCAGTAGTCGGTGGACTGACACTGAAGCTTTCTTT.

The rearrangement joins TRBV7-8 to TRBJ2-1; 8 nucleotides agree with TRBD2. The CDR3 loop spans 15 amino acids. The germline CDR1 and CDR2 sequences are SGHVS and FQNEAQ. J lost 6 bases, V lost 0 bases, and 4 bases had no gene match. CDR3 protein: CASSLALLAANEQFF. CDR3 nucleotide sequence: TGTGCCAGCAGCTTAGCTCTACTAGCGGCCAATGAGCAGTTCTTC.

The J gene is TRBJ2-1, the V gene TRBV15; D is undetermined. V lost 7 bases to trimming and J lost 9 bases, with 16 bases between them. The length of the CDR3 is 13 residues. The germline gives CDR1 LNHNV, CDR2 YYDKDF (reference sequence). CDR3 amino acids: CATKAYSSTEQFF. The CDR3 nucleotides read TGTGCCACCAAGGCTTACAGTTCGACTGAGCAGTTCTTC.

The rearrangement joins TRBV15 to TRBJ1-5, with unresolved D. The V gene lost 0 bases and the J gene lost 4 bases, with 4 bases spanning the gap. The CDR3 loop spans 13 amino acids. The V gene's germline CDR1 is LNHNV and CDR2 YYDKDF (reference sequence). In DNA, the CDR3 is TGTGCCACCAGCAGAGATCCGAATCAGCCCCAGCATTTT. This encodes CATSRDPNQPQHF.

The gene calls are TRBV5-1 and TRBJ1-1; D not certain. The V and J ends lost 0 bases and 1 base respectively, with 7 bases between them. The CDR3 runs 14 residues. The germline gives CDR1 SGHRS, CDR2 YFSETQ. The CDR3 DNA reads TGCGCCAGCAGCTTGGCAACCGGGAACACTGAAGCTTTCTTT. As protein: CASSLATGNTEAFF. Using reference TRBV5-1 and TRBJ1-1 for the parts outside the CDR3, the full variable domain is KAGVTQTPRYLIKTRGQQVTLSCSPISGHRSVSWYQQTPGQGLQFLFEYFSETQRNKGNFPGRFSGRQFSNSRSEMNVSTLELGDSALYLCASSLATGNTEAFFGQGTRLTVV.

The rearrangement uses TRBV4-1 and TRBJ2-1; 7 positions match TRBD1. CDR1 and CDR2 from the germline V gene are MGHRA and YSYEKL. After removal of 6 bases from V and 6 bases from J, the junction contained 8 bases not matched to a gene. The CDR3 loop spans 14 amino acids. DNA for the CDR3: TGCGCCAGCAGGTCGACAGGGCTAAGCAATGAGCAGTTCTTC. Translated: CASRSTGLSNEQFF.

The chain carries TRBV19 and TRBJ2-7; 8 nucleotides align to TRBD1. The CDR3 contains 15 residues. Germline CDR1 is LNHDA and CDR2 is SQIVND (reference sequence). J was trimmed by 3 bases and V by 3 bases; bases with no gene match: 7. DNA for the CDR3: TGTGCCAGTAGTATCAGACAGGGGCTACTCTACGAGCAGTACTTC. It codes for CASSIRQGLLYEQYF.

The chain carries TRBV7-2 and TRBJ1-5; D gene ambiguous. The V end was cut by 4 bases, the J end by 0 bases, with 10 bases between. Germline CDR1 SGHTA, CDR2 FQGNSA. The CDR3 totals 15 residues. DNA of the CDR3: TGTGCCAGCAGCTCCAGTCTTCATAGCAATCAGCCCCAGCATTTT. Residues: CASSSSLHSNQPQHF.

This clone turned up a few times. The DNA for the CDR3 is TGTGCTAGTGGTTTGGCGACTAGCGGGGATGAGCAGTTCTTC. Amino acid sequence: CASGLATSGDEQFF. This chain links TRBV12-5 with TRBJ2-1; TRBD2 agrees at 11 bases. The trim removed 1 base at V and 8 bases at J, leaving 1 base unmatched. The CDR3 loop spans 14 amino acids. Germline values: CDR1 LGHNT, CDR2 FRNRAP. The whole variable domain, remainder taken from reference TRBV12-5 and TRBJ2-1, is DARVTQTPRHKVTEMGQEVTMRCQPILGHNTVFWYRQTMMQGLELLAYFRNRAPLDDSGMPKDRFSAEMPDATLATLKIQPSEPRDSAVYFCASGLATSGDEQFFGPGTRLTVL.

This clone has a single count. The chain employs TRBV6-5 and TRBJ1-6; no definite D call. V dropped 7 bases and J dropped 0 bases, with 7 bases sitting between them. CDR1 is MNHEY, CDR2 SVGAGI, per germline. This CDR3 spans 14 amino acids. The CDR3 DNA reads TGTGCCAGCATGGGGAGCTCCTATAATTCACCCCTCCACTTT. This translates into CASMGSSYNSPLHF.

V and J are TRBV7-9 and TRBJ1-1; TRBD1 matches 8 bases. The CDR3 is made up of 13 amino acids. The germline gives CDR1 SEHNR, CDR2 FQNEAQ (reference sequence). Trimming took 5 bases from V and 1 from J; bases not matched to a gene: 0. CDR3 coding DNA: TGTGCCAGCAGCGGACAGGGGAACACTGAAGCTTTCTTT. It encodes CASSGQGNTEAFF.

This chain joins TRBV5-4 and TRBJ1-4; a possible D gene is TRBD1 (6 bases). With 4 bases removed from V and 6 bases from J, the gap between germline ends came to 13 bases. CDR1 SGHNT and CDR2 YYREEE come from the germline V gene (reference sequence). The CDR3 runs 14 residues. CDR3 bases: TGTGCCAGCAGCGCCAGGGGAGGGGATGAAAAACTGTTTTTT. Its protein is CASSARGGDEKLFF.

This clone was recorded only once. The gene calls are TRBV27 and TRBJ2-2; TRBD2 aligns across 14 bases. Per the germline V gene, CDR1 is MNHEY and CDR2 is SMNVEV (reference sequence). This CDR3 is built from 15 residues. V shed 8 bases and J 7 bases; nucleotides not matched to a gene: 6. CDR3 in amino acids: CASGGLAGGFGELFF. The CDR3 DNA reads as TGTGCCAGCGGAGGACTAGCGGGAGGTTTCGGGGAGCTGTTTTTT.

The chain couples TRBV6-5 to TRBJ2-2, with D perhaps TRBD1 (6 bases). CDR1 MNHEY and CDR2 SVGAGI come from the germline V gene. The CDR3 has 15 residues. Trimming stripped 6 bases from V and 4 bases from J, with 15 bases between. The CDR3 protein is CASSPRIGGTGELFF. CDR3 nucleotides: TGTGCCAGCAGCCCCCGGATAGGGGGCACCGGGGAGCTGTTTTTT.

The V gene is TRBV19, the J gene TRBJ1-1; 12 bases line up with TRBD1. This CDR3 has 13 residues. V gave up 2 bases and J gave up 11 bases; unmatched junction bases: 3. The germline V gene has CDR1 LNHDA and CDR2 SQIVND (reference sequence). The CDR3 sequence: CASSITGQGAAFF. In nucleotides, the CDR3 is TGTGCCAGTAGTATAACGGGACAGGGGGCGGCTTTCTTT.

V and J are TRBV27 and TRBJ2-7; TRBD2 matches at 8 bases. Trimming cost V 5 bases and J 0 bases; bases outside gene matches: 9. CDR3 length: 16 amino acids. In germline, CDR1 is MNHEY, CDR2 SMNVEV (reference sequence). In nucleotides, the CDR3 is TGTGCCAGCAGTACCACTAGCGGAACAAGCTCCTACGAGCAGTACTTC. Translating it yields CASSTTSGTSSYEQYF.

This clone was observed a handful of times. The sample holds other DNA sequences that translate to the same CDR3. The chain uses TRBV5-1 and TRBJ1-2, with 10 nucleotides matching TRBD1. This CDR3 comprises 14 residues. Germline V CDR1 and CDR2: SGHRS, YFSETQ. V lost 5 bases and J lost 2; bases outside the gene matches: 3. The CDR3 region is CASSPGQGNYGYTF. DNA for the CDR3: TGCGCCAGCAGTCCGGGACAGGGGAACTATGGCTACACCTTC.

The CDR3 region is CATSRDLGNSNQPQHF. CDR3 nucleotide sequence: TGTGCCACCAGCAGAGATCTAGGTAATAGCAATCAGCCCCAGCATTTT. This sequence joins TRBV15 and TRBJ1-5; no clear D gene. V lost 0 bases and J 0 bases, leaving 9 bases between the germline ends. This CDR3 is 16 amino acids long. The germline V gene has CDR1 LNHNV and CDR2 YYDKDF (reference sequence). Full variable domain (remainder filled in from reference TRBV15 and TRBJ1-5): DAMVIQNPRYQVTQFGKPVTLSCSQTLNHNVMYWYQQKSSQAPKLLFHYYDKDFNNEADTPDNFQSRRPNTSFCFLDIRSPGLGDTAMYLCATSRDLGNSNQPQHFGDGTRLSIL.